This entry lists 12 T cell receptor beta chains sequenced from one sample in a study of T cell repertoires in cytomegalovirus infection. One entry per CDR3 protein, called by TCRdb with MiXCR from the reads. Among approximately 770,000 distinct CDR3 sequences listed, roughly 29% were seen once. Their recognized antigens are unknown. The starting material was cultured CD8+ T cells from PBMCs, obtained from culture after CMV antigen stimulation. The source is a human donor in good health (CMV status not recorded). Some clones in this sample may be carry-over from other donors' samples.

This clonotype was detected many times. The CDR3 region is CASSPQSSGTLHF. CDR3 coding DNA: TGTGCCAGCAGTCCCCAATCCTCAGGAACCCTCCACTTT. The chain couples TRBV12-3 or TRBV12-4 to TRBJ1-6; unclear D gene. The CDR3 consists of 13 residues. V was shortened by 5 bases and J by 14 bases, with 16 bases between the two germline ends.

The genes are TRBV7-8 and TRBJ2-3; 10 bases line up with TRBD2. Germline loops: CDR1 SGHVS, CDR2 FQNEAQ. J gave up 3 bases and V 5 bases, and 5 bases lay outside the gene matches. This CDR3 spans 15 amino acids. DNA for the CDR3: TGTGCCAGCAGCCAGCGGGGGGGCCTTACAGATACGCAGTATTTT. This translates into CASSQRGGLTDTQYF.

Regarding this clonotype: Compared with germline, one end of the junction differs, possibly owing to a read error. The CDR3 nucleotides are TGTGCTAGCAGCTTAGGGAGCGGGGACTCAGATACGCAGTATTTT. This codes for CASSLGSGDSDTQYF. The chain uses TRBV7-7 and TRBJ2-3; TRBD2 agrees at 7 bases. Germline V lookup: CDR1 SSHAT, CDR2 FNYEAQ (reference sequence). The CDR3 length is 15 residues. Drawing the rest from reference TRBV7-7 and TRBJ2-3, the complete variable domain is GAGVSQSPRYKVTKRGQDVTLRCDPISSHATLYWYQQALGQGPEFLTYFNYEAQPDKSGLPSDRFSAERPEGSISTLTIQRTEQRDSAMYRCASSLGSGDSDTQYFGPGTRLTVL.

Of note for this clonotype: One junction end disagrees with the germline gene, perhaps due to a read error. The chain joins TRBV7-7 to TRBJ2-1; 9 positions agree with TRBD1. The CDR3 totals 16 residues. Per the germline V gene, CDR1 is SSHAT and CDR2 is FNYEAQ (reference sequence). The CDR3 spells CASRSEPGQGPDEQFF. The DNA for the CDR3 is TGTGCTAGCAGGAGCGAGCCGGGACAGGGACCCGATGAGCAGTTCTTC.

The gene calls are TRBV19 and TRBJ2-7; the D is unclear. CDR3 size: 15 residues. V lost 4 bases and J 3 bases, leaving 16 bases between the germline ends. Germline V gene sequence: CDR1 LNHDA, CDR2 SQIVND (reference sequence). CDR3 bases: TGTGCCAGTAGTAGGGTGGTCGGCCAATACTACGAGCAGTACGTC. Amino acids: CASSRVVGQYYEQYV.

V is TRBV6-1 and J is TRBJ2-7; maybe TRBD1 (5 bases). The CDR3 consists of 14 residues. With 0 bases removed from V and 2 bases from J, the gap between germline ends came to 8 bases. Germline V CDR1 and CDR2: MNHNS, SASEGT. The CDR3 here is CASSEAGATYEQYF. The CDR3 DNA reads TGTGCCAGCAGTGAAGCAGGGGCGACCTACGAGCAGTACTTC.

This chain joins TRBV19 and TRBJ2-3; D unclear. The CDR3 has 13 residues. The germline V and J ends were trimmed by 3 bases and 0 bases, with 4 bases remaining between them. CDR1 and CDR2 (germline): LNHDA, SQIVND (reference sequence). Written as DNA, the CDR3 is TGTGCCAGTAGTATGGCTAGCACAGATACGCAGTATTTT. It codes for CASSMASTDTQYF.

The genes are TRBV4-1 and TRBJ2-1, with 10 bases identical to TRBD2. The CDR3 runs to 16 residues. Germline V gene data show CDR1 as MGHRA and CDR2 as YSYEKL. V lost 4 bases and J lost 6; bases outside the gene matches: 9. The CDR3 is CASSLQRASGGNEQFF. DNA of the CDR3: TGCGCCAGCAGCCTCCAGCGGGCTAGCGGGGGCAATGAGCAGTTCTTC.

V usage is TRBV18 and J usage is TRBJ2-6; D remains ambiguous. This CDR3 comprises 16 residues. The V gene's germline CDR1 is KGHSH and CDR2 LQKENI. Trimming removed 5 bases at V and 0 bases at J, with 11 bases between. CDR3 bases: TGTGCCAGCTCAATGGACGCAAGCTCTGGGGCCAACGTCCTGACTTTC. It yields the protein CASSMDASSGANVLTF.

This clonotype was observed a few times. CDR3 in DNA: TGTGCCAGTTTTGGACAGGGTAATGAAAAACTGTTTTTT. Its translation is CASFGQGNEKLFF. This sequence joins TRBV2 and TRBJ1-4; 8 positions match TRBD1. The CDR3 is 13 residues long. The germline V gene encodes CDR1 SNHLY and CDR2 FYNNEI. Unmatched junction bases numbered 4, after V lost 9 bases and J lost 4 bases.

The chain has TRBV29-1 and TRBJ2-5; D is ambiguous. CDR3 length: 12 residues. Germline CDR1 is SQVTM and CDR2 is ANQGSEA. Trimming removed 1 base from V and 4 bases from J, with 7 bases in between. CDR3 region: CSVEVVAETQYF. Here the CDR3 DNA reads TGCAGCGTTGAAGTGGTCGCAGAGACCCAGTACTTC.

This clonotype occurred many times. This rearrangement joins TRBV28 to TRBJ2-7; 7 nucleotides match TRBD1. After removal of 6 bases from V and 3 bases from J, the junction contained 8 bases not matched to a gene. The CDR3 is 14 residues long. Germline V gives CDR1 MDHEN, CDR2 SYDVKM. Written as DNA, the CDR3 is TGTGCCAGCAGACTAAAGGGACAGTTCTACGAGCAGTACGTC. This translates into CASRLKGQFYEQYV.